Below, 27 T cell receptor beta chains from the same sample are listed, as sequenced in a study of cytomegalovirus exposure and HLA in healthy donors (dated by TCRdb to the late 2010s). The library was prepared using the immunoSEQ multiplex PCR assay. A mixture of 60 forward primers for TCR Vbeta segments and 13 reverse primers for TCR Jbeta segments was used in the multiplex PCR. As stored in TCRdb, this immuneACCESS dataset retains in-frame rearrangements with V and J assigned. A fraction of the clones does not appear; measured against another copy, unresolved V genes explain less than half of the discrepancy, and the remainder lacks a known reason. The sample profile shows roughly 170,000 clones; just under 80% of them were found once. The top ten clonotypes cover 1.3% of the sample. Specimen: PBMCs. The receptors were sampled from a man aged 25 to 40 in good health and CMV-seronegative.

The chain is built from TRBV5-5 and TRBJ1-5; D is unresolved. Germline V gene lookup returns CDR1 SGHKS and CDR2 YYEKEE (reference sequence). The length of the CDR3 is 14 residues. V lost 0 bases to trimming and J lost 6 bases, with 10 bases between them. CDR3 nucleotide sequence: TGTGCCAGCAGCTTGGCCCTATCTAGTCAGCCCCAGCATTTT. Translating gives CASSLALSSQPQHF.

The chain couples TRBV30 to TRBJ1-5; D unclear. Germline lookup yields CDR1 GTSNPN and CDR2 SVGIG (reference sequence). This CDR3 has 12 amino acids. The V end lost 3 bases, the J end lost 4 bases, and 7 bases lay between the germline ends. The CDR3 sequence: CAWSSGNQPQHF. The CDR3, as DNA: TGTGCCTGGAGCTCGGGAAATCAGCCCCAGCATTTT.

V is TRBV30 and J is TRBJ2-5; the match to TRBD2 covers 7 bases. The V gene's germline CDR1 is GTSNPN and CDR2 SVGIG (reference sequence). J lost 5 bases, V lost 2 bases, and 8 bases had no gene match. The CDR3 runs to 14 residues. As DNA, the CDR3 is TGTGCCTGGAGTATAGGAGCGGGGCGGGAGACCCAGTACTTC. Translation: CAWSIGAGRETQYF.

The rearrangement joins TRBV7-2 to TRBJ1-1; 9 positions agree with TRBD1. V shed 4 bases and J 7 bases; nucleotides not matched to a gene: 10. The length of the CDR3 is 15 residues. Germline CDR1 and CDR2: SGHTA and FQGNSA. CDR3 in amino acids: CASSYNRGQRGEAFF. CDR3 in DNA: TGTGCCAGCAGCTACAACAGGGGGCAGAGGGGTGAAGCTTTCTTT.

This clone was seen a single time. V and J are TRBV2 and TRBJ1-2; 7 nucleotides align to TRBD1. The V gene's germline CDR1 is SNHLY and CDR2 FYNNEI. The V and J ends lost 7 bases and 4 bases, in that order; junction bases with no gene match: 9. This CDR3 contains 14 residues. CDR3 sequence reads: CASTISRDSYGYTF. The CDR3 DNA is TGTGCCAGCACTATAAGCCGGGACAGCTATGGCTACACCTTC.

The chain links TRBV4-1 to TRBJ2-2, with D maybe TRBD2 (6 bases). V was cut by 1 base and J by 5 bases, with 14 bases left in between. Germline V lookup: CDR1 MGHRA, CDR2 YSYEKL. The CDR3 is made up of 16 amino acids. CDR3 DNA: TGCGCCAGCAGCCAAGGTTGGGGCGGGATGACCGGGGAGCTGTTTTTT. It yields the protein CASSQGWGGMTGELFF.

V and J are TRBV6-6 and TRBJ1-5, with no clear D. The germline V and J ends were trimmed by 7 bases and 2 bases, with 12 bases remaining between them. Germline V gene sequence: CDR1 MNHNY, CDR2 SVGAGI (reference sequence). The CDR3 covers 14 residues. This CDR3 is CASTVGTGNQPQHF. CDR3 bases: TGTGCCAGCACCGTAGGAACAGGCAATCAGCCCCAGCATTTT.

The V gene is TRBV5-1, the J gene TRBJ2-7; 8 bases are shared with TRBD2. Germline CDR1 is SGHRS and CDR2 is YFSETQ. There are 14 residues in the CDR3. V gave up 6 bases and J gave up 2 bases; unmatched junction bases: 7. CDR3: CASKTTSGTYEQYF. CDR3 sequence (DNA): TGCGCCAGCAAGACAACTAGCGGAACCTACGAGCAGTACTTC.

The chain links TRBV4-1 to TRBJ2-2; 15 nucleotides agree with TRBD2. Germline CDR1 is MGHRA and CDR2 is YSYEKL. CDR3 length: 18 amino acids. V dropped 4 bases and J dropped 4; count of bases not matched to a gene: 7. CDR3 region: CASSPRTSGRDSTGELFF. The CDR3 DNA is TGCGCCAGCAGCCCTCGGACTAGCGGGAGGGATAGCACCGGGGAGCTGTTTTTT.

The chain uses TRBV7-2 and TRBJ2-6; 8 bases are shared with TRBD1. This CDR3 region has 15 residues. Germline CDR1 is SGHTA and CDR2 is FQGNSA. The J segment lost 4 bases and the V segment lost 5 bases, leaving 4 bases of the junction unmatched. CDR3 loop: CASSPQGAGANVLTF. The CDR3 DNA is TGTGCCAGCAGCCCGCAGGGGGCCGGGGCCAACGTCCTGACTTTC.

This chain connects TRBV7-2 to TRBJ2-5; D is unclear. The end of the DNA is better explained by TRBJ2-7, so the J call may be wrong. The CDR3 has 13 residues. CDR1 and CDR2 from the germline V gene are SGHTA and FQGNSA. The CDR3 nucleotides are TGTGCCAGCAGCTTAGACCGAGCCTACGAGCAGTACTTC. Translating gives CASSLDRAYEQYF.

The chain has TRBV18 and TRBJ1-5, with D perhaps TRBD1 (5 bases). The germline V gene has CDR1 KGHSH and CDR2 LQKENI. Trimming cost V 6 bases and J 3 bases, with 21 bases left between them. CDR3 size: 17 residues. CDR3 sequence: CASSGAGATGSNQPQHF. The CDR3 DNA reads as TGTGCCAGCTCCGGCGCTGGGGCAACAGGCTCCAATCAGCCCCAGCATTTT.

This chain connects TRBV6-4 to TRBJ2-1; TRBD2 matches at 9 bases. The CDR3 length is 15 residues. Losses at the gene ends were 2 bases for V and 5 bases for J; bases not matched to a gene: 4. CDR1 is MRHNA and CDR2 is SNTAGT in the germline V gene. For the CDR3, the DNA is TGTGCCAGCAGTGACGCGGGAGGGCCCCACAATGAGCAGTTCTTC. Protein product: CASSDAGGPHNEQFF.

The J gene is TRBJ2-3, the V gene TRBV7-2; the D gene is possibly TRBD1 (5 bases). Germline assignment: CDR1 SGHTA and CDR2 FQGNSA. V was cut by 0 bases and J by 2 bases, with 9 bases left in between. This CDR3 contains 15 residues. CDR3 protein: CASSLARGSTDTQYF. The CDR3 region has the DNA TGTGCCAGCAGCTTAGCTAGGGGCTCCACAGATACGCAGTATTTT.

J is TRBJ1-2 and V is TRBV28, with D perhaps TRBD1 (5 bases). Germline lookup yields CDR1 MDHEN and CDR2 SYDVKM. V was shortened by 2 bases and J by 5 bases, with 12 bases between the two germline ends. The CDR3 has 14 residues. CDR3 nucleotides: TGTGCCAGCAGTTTAGGGGCGGCAGGGTATGGCTACACCTTC. It codes for CASSLGAAGYGYTF.

This chain joins TRBV5-4 and TRBJ1-1; tentatively, D is TRBD1 (6 bases). Germline V CDR1 and CDR2: SGHNT, YYREEE (reference sequence). Trimming took off 4 bases at V and 3 bases at J, with 16 bases between the two ends. The CDR3 totals 15 residues. The CDR3 spells CASSGGPQGYTEAFF. The DNA for the CDR3 is TGTGCCAGCAGCGGGGGCCCCCAGGGTTACACTGAAGCTTTCTTT.

DNA of the CDR3: TGTGCCAGCGGACTGGGACAGGCCCTCTACGAGCAGTACTTC. Amino acid sequence: CASGLGQALYEQYF. The V gene is TRBV6-5, the J gene TRBJ2-7; 8 bases line up with TRBD1. The CDR3 loop spans 14 amino acids. CDR1 is MNHEY and CDR2 is SVGAGI in the germline V gene. Trimming took 8 bases from V and 3 from J; bases not matched to a gene: 9.

This sequence joins TRBV6-5 and TRBJ2-7, with 13 positions matching TRBD2. This CDR3 comprises 15 residues. CDR1 is MNHEY, CDR2 SVGAGI, per germline. The V segment lost 6 bases and the J segment 2 bases; nucleotides outside the gene matches: 4. This CDR3 reads CASSKTSGGTYEQYF. The CDR3 DNA is TGTGCCAGCAGCAAGACTAGCGGGGGGACCTACGAGCAGTACTTC.

The genes are TRBV5-8 and TRBJ1-5; D remains ambiguous. In germline, CDR1 is SGHTS, CDR2 YDEGEE. The CDR3 length is 12 residues. Deletions cut 3 bases from V and 6 bases from J, with 7 bases between. The CDR3 nucleotides read TGTGCCAGCAGCTCGTACTCTCAGCCCCAGCATTTT. It codes for CASSSYSQPQHF.

The chain employs TRBV4-3 and TRBJ1-6, with 7 nucleotides matching TRBD1. The germline V gene has CDR1 LGHNA and CDR2 YSLEER. The CDR3 is 15 residues long. The ends lost 6 bases at V and 3 bases at J; junction bases unmatched: 5. The CDR3 DNA sequence: TGCGCCAGCAGGATAGGGACAGTCTATAATTCACCCCTCCACTTT. Amino acids: CASRIGTVYNSPLHF.

The CDR3 DNA reads as TGTGCCAGCAGCCCCCCTAAAACAGGGAAGTGGAGTCCAGGTGGGCCCTACGAGCAGTACTTC. Translating it yields CASSPPKTGKWSPGGPYEQYF. This rearrangement joins TRBV14 to TRBJ2-7; the D gene is possibly TRBD1 (6 bases). V lost 4 bases to trimming and J lost 2 bases, with 33 bases between them. CDR1 is SGHDN, CDR2 FVKESK, per germline. CDR3 length: 21 residues.

V usage is TRBV29-1 and J usage is TRBJ2-7; possible D gene TRBD1, 6 bases. The V end lost 0 bases, the J end lost 2 bases, and 11 bases lay between the germline ends. The length of the CDR3 is 14 residues. Germline V lookup: CDR1 SQVTM, CDR2 ANQGSEA. In DNA, the CDR3 is TGCAGCGTTGAAGATGAACAGGGCGCCTACGAGCAGTACTTC. It translates to CSVEDEQGAYEQYF.

The chain carries TRBV7-9 and TRBJ2-3; 15 nucleotides align to TRBD2. The germline V gene has CDR1 SEHNR and CDR2 FQNEAQ (reference sequence). This CDR3 comprises 18 residues. Trimming removed 5 bases from V and 0 bases from J; junction bases left unmatched: 6. CDR3 nucleotides: TGTGCCAGCAGCCGCGGACTAGCGGGAGGGCCTAGCACAGATACGCAGTATTTT. This encodes CASSRGLAGGPSTDTQYF.

The chain has TRBV5-1 and TRBJ2-5; tentative D call: TRBD1 (5 bases). The V end lost 3 bases, the J end lost 5 bases, and 14 bases lay between the germline ends. The CDR3 is 14 residues long. Germline-derived CDR1 and CDR2 are SGHRS and YFSETQ. Here the CDR3 reads CASSSGAPGETQYF. CDR3 coding DNA: TGCGCCAGCAGCTCTGGGGCCCCCGGGGAGACCCAGTACTTC.

The table lists this clone with a few counts. The CDR3 here is CASSDSVEGGELFF. In DNA form, the CDR3 reads TGTGCCAGCAGTGACTCAGTTGAGGGCGGGGAGCTGTTTTTT. The chain uses TRBV6-4 and TRBJ2-2; possible D gene TRBD2, 5 bases. Deletions cut 0 bases from V and 7 bases from J, with 9 bases between. The germline gives CDR1 MRHNA, CDR2 SNTAGT. This CDR3 has 14 residues.

V usage is TRBV7-2 and J usage is TRBJ2-3; 9 positions match TRBD1. With 5 bases clipped from V and 0 bases from J, the junction kept 6 bases outside the gene matches. CDR3 length: 16 amino acids. Germline V gives CDR1 SGHTA, CDR2 FQGNSA. CDR3 sequence: CASSPLGTGSTDTQYF. The CDR3 region has the DNA TGTGCCAGCAGCCCCCTCGGGACAGGGAGCACAGATACGCAGTATTTT.

Comment on this clone: This same CDR3 is encoded by further DNA sequences in the sample. The gene calls are TRBV9 and TRBJ2-5, with TRBD2 as a possible D gene (6 bases). V was pared by 3 bases and J by 5 bases, with 17 bases between. From germline, CDR1 is SGDLS and CDR2 YYNGEE. The CDR3 is 15 amino acids. The CDR3: CASSGRDWGEETQYF. The CDR3 DNA follows: TGTGCCAGCAGCGGCCGGGACTGGGGAGAGGAGACCCAGTACTTC.